This passage covers 14 T cell receptor beta chains from one sample sequenced in a study of T cell responses to AZD1222 COVID-19 vaccine. Clones were read by immunoSEQ multiplex PCR, and TCRdb kept only the in-frame ones, dropping some. The sample yields 150,000 to 200,000 clones, 85% to 90% seen once. Sequenced material: peripheral blood, taken on day 0 of AZD1222 vaccination. The receptors derive from an adult in good health.

This sequence joins TRBV3-1 (or the pseudogene TRBV3-2) and TRBJ2-7; D tentatively fits TRBD1 or TRBD2 (6 bases each). The CDR3 contains 14 residues. Per the germline V gene, CDR1 is LGHDT and CDR2 is YNNKEL (reference sequence). The ends were cut back, 0 bases at V and 9 bases at J, with 15 bases in the middle. DNA for the CDR3: TGTGCCAGCAGCCAAGATGGGGGGCGTCGTGGGCAGTACTTC. This codes for CASSQDGGRRGQYF.

The chain couples TRBV12-3 or TRBV12-4 to TRBJ2-2; D remains ambiguous. The CDR3 has 12 amino acids. The V end was cut by 5 bases, the J end by 3 bases, with 4 bases between. CDR3 region: CASSKDTGELFF. The CDR3 region has the DNA TGTGCCAGCAGTAAGGACACCGGGGAGCTGTTTTTT.

Turning to this clone: At one end, the junction sequence differs from germline, possibly due to a read error. The chain combines TRBV29-1 with TRBJ2-7, with 8 bases lining up with TRBD2. This CDR3 comprises 18 residues. CDR1 and CDR2 from the germline V gene are SQVTM and ANQGSEA. The CDR3 loop reads CNVEDLSSGSVTRYEQYF. In DNA form, the CDR3 reads TGCAACGTTGAAGATCTATCCAGCGGGAGTGTAACCCGTTACGAGCAGTACTTC.

This chain uses TRBV5-5 with TRBJ1-5; D uncertain. Per germline, CDR1 SGHKS and CDR2 YYEKEE (reference sequence). The V end lost 2 bases, the J end lost 4 bases, and 10 bases lay between the germline ends. This CDR3 has 14 residues. The CDR3 DNA sequence: TGTGCCAGCAGCTTTTTATCCCTGAATCAGCCCCAGCATTTT. Protein sequence: CASSFLSLNQPQHF.

The rearrangement links TRBV9 to TRBJ2-5; a possible D gene is TRBD2 (7 bases). The V end was cut by 3 bases, the J end by 4 bases, with 19 bases between. In germline, CDR1 is SGDLS, CDR2 YYNGEE. The CDR3 spans 16 residues. CDR3 sequence reads: CASSASGGASGETQYF. The CDR3 DNA reads as TGTGCCAGCAGCGCATCTGGGGGGGCATCTGGAGAGACCCAGTACTTC.

This rearrangement joins TRBV27 to TRBJ2-3, with D tentatively TRBD2 (5 bases). With 2 bases removed from V and 5 bases from J, the gap between germline ends came to 5 bases. There are 12 residues in the CDR3. Germline assignment: CDR1 MNHEY and CDR2 SMNVEV (reference sequence). The CDR3 DNA sequence: TGTGCCAGCAGTTTACGGGGAGATACGCAGTATTTT. Its translation is CASSLRGDTQYF.

The chain has TRBV5-1 and TRBJ2-3, with TRBD2 matching over 7 bases. The CDR3 has 17 amino acids. The V gene's germline CDR1 is SGHRS and CDR2 YFSETQ. The junction had 12 bases not matched to a gene; V was cut back by 1 base and J by 4 bases. The CDR3 sequence is CASSLSPGGSAADTQYF. The CDR3 DNA is TGCGCCAGCAGCTTGTCGCCGGGCGGGAGTGCCGCAGATACGCAGTATTTT.

The chain recombines TRBV7-9 with TRBJ2-7; 7 bases are a match to TRBD2. This CDR3 is 16 amino acids long. V dropped 4 bases and J dropped 2; count of bases not matched to a gene: 11. Germline CDR1 SEHNR, CDR2 FQNEAQ (reference sequence). CDR3 sequence reads: CASSSSPGLPTYEQYF. CDR3 DNA: TGTGCCAGCAGCTCCTCACCGGGACTACCGACCTACGAGCAGTACTTC.

V usage is TRBV5-1 and J usage is TRBJ2-2, with 8 nucleotides matching TRBD1. Trimming at V came to 0 bases and at J to 3 bases, leaving 4 bases not matched to a gene. Germline V gene lookup returns CDR1 SGHRS and CDR2 YFSETQ. The CDR3 is 16 residues long. This CDR3 is CASSLGPTGDTGELFF. CDR3 sequence (DNA): TGCGCCAGCAGCTTGGGACCGACAGGGGACACCGGGGAGCTGTTTTTT.

This clone occurred once. The gene calls are TRBV9 and TRBJ2-1; 7 bases fit TRBD1. There are 15 residues in the CDR3. The germline V gene encodes CDR1 SGDLS and CDR2 YYNGEE. The V and J ends lost 2 bases and 5 bases, in that order; junction bases with no gene match: 7. The CDR3 bases are TGTGCCAGCAGCGTTGGAAGGGGGCGAGACAATGAGCAGTTCTTC. As protein: CASSVGRGRDNEQFF.

The chain couples TRBV9 to TRBJ2-3, with 13 bases fitting TRBD2. The V gene end was trimmed by 0 bases and the J gene end by 5 bases; junction bases not matched to a gene: 6. CDR3 length: 17 residues. Germline lookup yields CDR1 SGDLS and CDR2 YYNGEE. The CDR3 loop is CASSVGGLAGLQDTQYF. The CDR3 DNA follows: TGTGCCAGCAGCGTAGGGGGACTAGCGGGGCTACAAGATACGCAGTATTTT. Supplemented by reference TRBV9 and TRBJ2-3, the full variable domain reads DSGVTQTPKHLITATGQRVTLRCSPRSGDLSVYWYQQSLDQGLQFLIQYYNGEERAKGNILERFSAQQFPDLHSELNLSSLELGDSALYFCASSVGGLAGLQDTQYFGPGTRLTVL.

The CDR3: CSVEDPNRGGTGELFF. The CDR3 coding sequence is TGCAGCGTTGAAGATCCGAACCGAGGAGGAACCGGGGAGCTGTTTTTT. The chain joins TRBV29-1 to TRBJ2-2; possibly TRBD2 for D (5 bases). Per the germline V gene, CDR1 is SQVTM and CDR2 is ANQGSEA. This CDR3 is 16 amino acids long. Trimming stripped 0 bases from V and 5 bases from J, with 16 bases between.

This clone appeared a single time. The V call is TRBV28, the J call TRBJ2-7, with 9 bases that match TRBD2. This CDR3 has 15 amino acids. Per germline, CDR1 MDHEN and CDR2 SYDVKM. The ends lost 2 bases at V and 6 bases at J; junction bases unmatched: 8. The CDR3 reads CASSLSPSGILEQYF. For the CDR3, the DNA is TGTGCCAGCAGTTTAAGTCCTAGCGGGATTCTCGAGCAGTACTTC.

This clone showed up just once. The rearrangement uses TRBV6-5 and TRBJ1-2; 7 bases agree with TRBD1. Germline CDR1 reads MNHEY; CDR2 reads SVGAGI. This CDR3 is 13 amino acids long. Trimming removed 2 bases from V and 8 bases from J; junction bases left unmatched: 5. Written as DNA, the CDR3 is TGTGCCAGCAGTTACGAAGGGGGCCGGGGCTACACCTTC. Translating gives CASSYEGGRGYTF.